This T cell receptor beta chain was retrieved from a study of shared clonotypes between healthy human individuals. Study summary: The study used three CD4 naive, three CD4 memory, two CD8 naive and one CD8 memory plate per donor. Study results and limitations: Among the subsets, naive ones generally showed larger estimated richness than memory ones. A small donor pool kept down the genetic and exposure-history diversity that was represented.

About this clone itself: Its antigen remains unidentified.

This table comes from immunoSEQ multiplex PCR, and its TCRdb copy is limited to in-frame clones, with some not included. Of millions of clones listed, roughly 94% were seen once; the top ten hold about 0.13%. Germline V lookup: CDR1 SNHLY, CDR2 FYNNEI. The ends were cut back, 11 bases at V and 5 bases at J, with 13 bases in the middle. The CDR3 has 13 residues. All donors qualified as healthy HIV-negative adults and had experienced no recent acute infections or vaccinations. The source is a man younger than 30 in good health. The chain is built from TRBV2 and TRBJ1-6; the D gene is possibly TRBD1 (5 bases). The material sequenced was naive CD4+ T cells sorted from blood. Subset meaning: CD45RA+ positively selected. CDR3 DNA sequence: TGTGCCTGGAGAGGGGAAAATAATTCACCCCTCCACTTT. Encoded protein: CAWRGENNSPLHF.